This T cell receptor beta chain was recorded in a study of patients and donors after allogeneic stem cell transplantation. TCRdb ran MiXCR on the RT-PCR reads and lists one entry per CDR3 protein. The sample has over 150,000 distinct CDR3 sequences, around two fifths seen once. Germline CDR1 reads DFQATT; CDR2 reads SNEGSKA (reference sequence). CDR3 length: 16 residues. Unmatched junction bases numbered 14, after V lost 3 bases and J lost 6 bases. The V and J genes are TRBV20-1 and TRBJ2-1; 7 bases align to TRBD2. This receptor was identified in a human donor who was either an allogeneic HSCT recipient or a stem cell or donor lymphocyte infusion donor (not recorded which). It is not recorded whose cells these are; they may come from a transplant donor. Input material: blood, either unsorted or a sorted T cell fraction (not recorded which). The CDR3 coding sequence is TGCAGTGCTAGGACTCCGGGCGGGAGAAGGCGCAATGAGCAGTTCTTC. Encoded protein: CSARTPGGRRRNEQFF.